The 31 T cell receptor beta chains in this list originate from one sample, sequenced in a study of T cells expressing NK-cell markers (TCRdb year 2020). The library was obtained by 5' RACE. TCRdb shows the sequencer as Illumina HiSeq 2000. TCRdb reprocessed the reads and lists each CDR3 protein sequence as a single entry, with no DNA. The table for this sample lists roughly 160,000 distinct CDR3 sequences. In total, the top ten clones hold around 21% of the sample. Sequenced input: blood T cells: a sorted CD56 or NKG2C T cell subset, CD4+ or CD8+ T cells, or bulk PBMC T cells (not recorded which). These receptors originate from a man aged 18 to 69 in good health.

CDR3: CASSILGTPNQPQHF. V usage is TRBV19 and J usage is TRBJ1-5; checking the TCRdb D call of TRBD1 is not possible without DNA. This CDR3 contains 15 residues. Germline V CDR1 and CDR2: LNHDA, SQIVND (reference sequence).

The chain is built from TRBV7-8 and TRBJ2-3; TCRdb's assignment of TRBD2 cannot be checked, as there is no DNA. Germline V gives CDR1 SGHVS, CDR2 FQNEAQ. The CDR3 is 16 residues long. This chain's CDR3 is CASSPRAGGPVDTQYF.

V gene TRBV6-5 combines with J gene TRBJ2-7; checking the TCRdb D call of TRBD1 is not possible without DNA. This CDR3 region has 15 residues. Germline V lookup: CDR1 MNHEY, CDR2 SVGAGI. Here the CDR3 reads CASSYMGSGSYEQYF.

The rearrangement links TRBV21-1 to TRBJ2-3; TCRdb lists TRBD2, though no DNA is available to test this call. TRBV21-1 counts as a pseudogene. The CDR3 is 15 amino acids. The CDR3 here is CQQGGGRPDTDTQYF.

The chain carries TRBV7-8 and TRBJ2-7; lacking DNA, the TRBD2 call made by TCRdb goes unchecked. Germline CDR1 reads SGHVS; CDR2 reads FQNEAQ. The CDR3 extends over 14 amino acids. The CDR3 spells CASKSSGVAYEQYF. Complete variable domain (other parts from reference TRBV7-8 and TRBJ2-7): GAGVSQSPRYKVAKRGQDVALRCDPISGHVSLFWYQQALGQGPEFLTYFQNEAQLDKSGLPSDRFFAERPEGSVSTLKIQRTQQEDSAVYLCASKSSGVAYEQYFGPGTRLTVT.

The chain couples TRBV27 to TRBJ2-7; TCRdb's D call, TRBD1, is unchecked because there is no DNA. Germline loops: CDR1 MNHEY, CDR2 SMNVEV (reference sequence). The CDR3 has 14 amino acids. The CDR3 is CASSLYQGSNEQYF.

The rearrangement links TRBV7-9 to TRBJ1-1. Germline CDR1 reads SEHNR; CDR2 reads FQNEAQ (reference sequence). CDR3 length: 14 amino acids. CDR3 in amino acids: CASSPHRMNTEAFF.

The chain has TRBV10-3 and TRBJ2-7; the TRBD1 assignment by TCRdb is unverifiable without DNA. This CDR3 contains 13 residues. CDR1 ENHRY and CDR2 SYGVKD come from the germline V gene. The CDR3 reads CAISEGRVNEQYF.

The V call is TRBV7-3, the J call TRBJ2-3; TCRdb designates TRBD2, a call that cannot be tested without DNA. Germline lookup yields CDR1 SGHTA and CDR2 FQGTGA. This CDR3 region has 16 residues. The CDR3 sequence: CASSLGSSPSTDTQYF.

The chain has TRBV6-5 and TRBJ2-7; the TCRdb D gene call, TRBD1, has no DNA to confirm it. The length of the CDR3 is 16 residues. The germline V gene has CDR1 MNHEY and CDR2 SVGAGI. CDR3 sequence: CASSYSISQGTYEQYF.

The chain carries TRBV6-1 and TRBJ2-2; lacking DNA, the TRBD1 call made by TCRdb goes unchecked. Germline CDR1 reads MNHNS; CDR2 reads SASEGT. This CDR3 region has 15 residues. The CDR3 reads CASNTGTGHTGELFF.

The rearrangement links TRBV20-1 to TRBJ2-1. From germline, CDR1 is DFQATT and CDR2 SNEGSKA (reference sequence). The CDR3 consists of 14 residues. The CDR3 region is CSARTTSSYNEQFF.

The chain couples TRBV11-2 to TRBJ2-7; TCRdb names TRBD1, which stays unverified in the absence of DNA. The CDR3 covers 15 residues. Germline V CDR1 and CDR2: SGHAT, FQNNGV. This chain's CDR3 is CASSIQTGVSYEQYF.

This chain uses TRBV5-1 with TRBJ2-3; TCRdb designates TRBD2, a call that cannot be tested without DNA. This CDR3 comprises 17 residues. Looked up from germline, CDR1 is SGHRS and CDR2 is YFSETQ. The CDR3 here is CASSLDGGGAVTDTQYF.

CDR3 protein: CASSQDLGLGAYNEQFF. The chain is built from TRBV4-2 and TRBJ2-1. There are 17 residues in the CDR3. The germline V gene has CDR1 LGHNA and CDR2 YNFKEQ.

The chain employs TRBV29-1 and TRBJ1-4. Germline V gene data show CDR1 as SQVTM and CDR2 as ANQGSEA. The CDR3 covers 14 residues. CDR3 amino acids: CSVLDGNYNEKLFF.

The chain combines TRBV2 with TRBJ2-3; TCRdb indicates TRBD1, and absent DNA this call remains unverified. The length of the CDR3 is 14 residues. The germline gives CDR1 SNHLY, CDR2 FYNNEI. CDR3 in amino acids: CASPSRGDTDTQYF.

The rearrangement uses TRBV7-2 and TRBJ1-5. Germline V gives CDR1 SGHTA, CDR2 FQGNSA. This CDR3 contains 15 residues. CDR3 region: CASSLGAGYWQPQHF.

The chain uses TRBV28 and TRBJ1-4; there is no DNA to check the TCRdb D call of TRBD1. This CDR3 has 16 amino acids. The germline V gene encodes CDR1 MDHEN and CDR2 SYDVKM. The chain's CDR3 is CASSLSPGGKGEKLFF.

CDR3 sequence reads: CSARGAYTYEQYF. The chain couples TRBV20-1 to TRBJ2-7; the TRBD1 assignment by TCRdb is unverifiable without DNA. Germline lookup yields CDR1 DFQATT and CDR2 SNEGSKA (reference sequence). CDR3 length: 13 residues.

The gene calls are TRBV7-9 and TRBJ2-3; the TCRdb call, TRBD2, lacks DNA for checking. Looked up from germline, CDR1 is SEHNR and CDR2 is FQNEAQ (reference sequence). This CDR3 contains 16 residues. The CDR3 loop is CASTTAGGTSTDTQYF.

The rearrangement joins TRBV24-1 to TRBJ2-1. Germline V lookup: CDR1 KGHDR, CDR2 SFDVKD. The CDR3 runs 15 residues. The CDR3 reads CATSDTGTPYNEQFF.

The chain couples TRBV6-1 to TRBJ2-7. Germline CDR1 reads MNHNS; CDR2 reads SASEGT. The CDR3 spans 13 residues. The CDR3 loop reads CASSEAVDYEQYF.

This chain uses TRBV2 with TRBJ2-1; TCRdb designates TRBD2, a call that cannot be tested without DNA. Per germline, CDR1 SNHLY and CDR2 FYNNEI. This CDR3 spans 16 amino acids. CDR3 sequence: CASSGASGGAWHEQFF. The full variable domain, with the rest looked up from reference TRBV2 and TRBJ2-1, is EPEVTQTPSHQVTQMGQEVILRCVPISNHLYFYWYRQILGQKVEFLVSFYNNEISEKSEIFDDQFSVERPDGSNFTLKIRSTKLEDSAMYFCASSGASGGAWHEQFFGPGTRLTVL.

This chain joins TRBV3-1 and TRBJ2-5; TCRdb picks TRBD2, but there is no DNA to check that call. This CDR3 comprises 15 residues. Germline V CDR1 and CDR2: LGHDT, YNNKEL (reference sequence). CDR3 amino acids: CASSLGAEKPETQYF.

The chain links TRBV5-1 to TRBJ2-3. Germline CDR1 reads SGHRS; CDR2 reads YFSETQ. This CDR3 is 13 amino acids long. CDR3 protein: CASSPHSTDTQYF.

This CDR3 reads CASSPFQGGGPYGYTF. The J gene is TRBJ1-2, the V gene TRBV6-1; TCRdb reports TRBD1, a call that lacks DNA to check it against. The CDR3 length is 16 residues. Germline CDR1 is MNHNS and CDR2 is SASEGT.

The chain uses TRBV7-9 and TRBJ2-1; TCRdb outputs TRBD2, but without DNA this stays unchecked. The CDR3 runs 12 residues. CDR1 is SEHNR and CDR2 is FQNEAQ in the germline V gene (reference sequence). CDR3 amino acids: CASSLLAGEQFF.

This chain uses TRBV15 with TRBJ2-7. The CDR3 is made up of 14 amino acids. Germline-derived CDR1 and CDR2 are LNHNV and YYDKDF (reference sequence). The CDR3: CATSRDGYSYEQYF.

The chain links TRBV20-1 to TRBJ2-7; TCRdb returns TRBD2, unconfirmable since there is no DNA. Germline V CDR1 and CDR2: DFQATT, SNEGSKA (reference sequence). The CDR3 runs 13 residues. CDR3 loop: CSARGLAEYEQYF.

The V and J genes are TRBV6-2 or TRBV6-3 and TRBJ1-6. CDR3 length equals 17 residues. Germline V lookup: CDR1 MNHEY, CDR2 SVGEGT. CDR3 region: CASSWGRPSSYNSPLHF.